This entry lists 14 T cell receptor beta chains sequenced from one sample in a study of OX40 agonist ivuxolimab in advanced cancers. Libraries were prepared by immunoSEQ multiplex PCR; TCRdb keeps only in-frame clonotypes and omits some of them. The sample contains more than 55,000 clones, about four fifths of which appear only once. Sequencing used CD4+ or CD8+ T cells sorted from blood, obtained in a trial of the OX40 agonist ivuxolimab. The receptors derive from an adult with an advanced solid tumor such as melanoma, head and neck, liver or kidney cancer.

This clone is a singleton in its sample. The rearrangement links TRBV11-1 to TRBJ2-1; possibly TRBD2 for D (5 bases). This CDR3 is built from 13 residues. Germline values: CDR1 SGHAT, CDR2 FQDESV (reference sequence). The V gene lost 3 bases and the J gene lost 9 bases, with 12 bases spanning the gap. The CDR3 loop reads CASSFCQDCEQFF. DNA of the CDR3: TGTGCCAGCAGCTTTTGTCAGGACTGTGAGCAGTTCTTC.

The chain employs TRBV5-8 and TRBJ2-3; no firm D call. Trimming took 2 bases from V and 3 from J, leaving 4 bases between them. The CDR3 covers 12 residues. Germline V lookup: CDR1 SGHTS, CDR2 YDEGEE. The CDR3 DNA follows: TGTGCCAGCAGCTTAAGGACAGATACGCAGTATTTT. Protein: CASSLRTDTQYF.

The rearrangement links TRBV19 to TRBJ2-2, with 7 nucleotides matching TRBD1. The CDR3 covers 15 residues. Germline V gene lookup returns CDR1 LNHDA and CDR2 SQIVND (reference sequence). The junction had 12 bases not matched to a gene; V was cut back by 7 bases and J by 7 bases. CDR3 coding DNA: TGTGCCAGTACCGGGACAGCCGCCCGTAGCGGGGAGCTGTTTTTT. Translation gives CASTGTAARSGELFF.

The V gene is TRBV6-1, the J gene TRBJ2-5; D remains ambiguous. The DNA matches TRBJ2-7 better at its end, which makes the J call doubtful. CDR1 is MNHNS and CDR2 is SASEGT in the germline V gene. The CDR3 is 11 amino acids. CDR3 sequence reads: CASSGSYEQYF. The CDR3 DNA sequence: TGTGCCAGCAGTGGATCCTACGAGCAGTACTTC.

J is TRBJ1-2 and V is TRBV5-1; D is possibly TRBD1 (5 bases). The germline CDR1 and CDR2 sequences are SGHRS and YFSETQ. This CDR3 region has 14 residues. V was clipped by 6 bases and J by 8 bases, with 20 bases between them. As DNA, the CDR3 is TGCGCCAGCACCCCTGGGGAGGGGCTGAGGGGCTACACCTTC. This sequence encodes CASTPGEGLRGYTF.

This clone was picked up one time. The chain uses TRBV2 and TRBJ2-3, with D unclear. Germline loops: CDR1 SNHLY, CDR2 FYNNEI. V lost 2 bases to trimming and J lost 8 bases, with 8 bases between them. This CDR3 is 12 amino acids long. This chain's CDR3 is CASSERALTQYF. CDR3 DNA sequence: TGTGCCAGCAGTGAAAGGGCACTTACGCAGTATTTT.

This clone was picked up a small number of times. V gene TRBV4-2 combines with J gene TRBJ2-7; D is unclear. The germline gives CDR1 LGHNA, CDR2 YNFKEQ. CDR3 length: 15 amino acids. V was shortened by 4 bases and J by 0 bases, with 13 bases between the two germline ends. The CDR3 protein is CASSPFQSSSYEQYF. The CDR3 coding sequence is TGTGCCAGCAGCCCCTTCCAGAGTAGCTCCTACGAGCAGTACTTC.

The chain employs TRBV6-1 and TRBJ2-3; D not certain. CDR1 is MNHNS, CDR2 SASEGT, per germline. The length of the CDR3 is 15 residues. The V gene lost 6 bases and the J gene lost 0 bases, with 13 bases spanning the gap. The CDR3 sequence: CASSVLATSTDTQYF. CDR3 in DNA: TGTGCCAGCAGCGTCTTGGCCACTAGCACAGATACGCAGTATTTT.

The chain is built from TRBV28 and TRBJ2-5; 9 bases match TRBD1. The J call may be wrong; the DNA end is better matched by TRBJ2-7. The length of the CDR3 is 15 residues. Germline V gene data show CDR1 as MDHEN and CDR2 as SYDVKM. Written as DNA, the CDR3 is TGTGCCAGCAGTACCGGGACAGGGCACGTCTACGAGCAGTACTTC. Its translation: CASSTGTGHVYEQYF.

The chain has TRBV5-6 and TRBJ2-3; D may correspond to TRBD1 or TRBD2 (5 bases each). The germline V gene has CDR1 SGHDT and CDR2 YYEEEE. V lost 3 bases and J lost 8, with 22 bases in between. The CDR3 is 16 residues long. CDR3 coding DNA: TGTGCCAGCAGCTGGGGACCCTCCTTCTCGTATGGTACGCAGTATTTT. It translates to CASSWGPSFSYGTQYF.

J is TRBJ2-5 and V is TRBV7-8; 14 nucleotides agree with TRBD2. The ends lost 5 bases at V and 4 bases at J; junction bases unmatched: 6. CDR1 is SGHVS and CDR2 is FQNEAQ in the germline V gene. This CDR3 is 16 amino acids long. The CDR3 here is CASSRLAGGLGETQYF. Written as DNA, the CDR3 is TGTGCCAGCAGCAGACTAGCGGGAGGGCTAGGAGAGACCCAGTACTTC.

This chain uses TRBV19 with TRBJ1-1; D is uncertain. Per germline, CDR1 LNHDA and CDR2 SQIVND (reference sequence). The CDR3 is made up of 11 amino acids. Trimming removed 3 bases from V and 9 bases from J, with 8 bases in between. CDR3 residues: CASSISGKAFF. The CDR3 nucleotides are TGTGCCAGTAGTATTTCCGGAAAAGCTTTCTTT.

There are a few counts of this clone. Other nucleotide sequences in the sample specify the same CDR3. The V gene is TRBV6-1, the J gene TRBJ2-4; possible D gene TRBD1, 6 bases. In germline, CDR1 is MNHNS, CDR2 SASEGT. Trimming took off 6 bases at V and 0 bases at J, with 9 bases between the two ends. The CDR3 has 14 amino acids. CDR3 sequence: CASRHRVAKNIQYF. In nucleotides, the CDR3 is TGTGCCAGCAGACACAGGGTAGCCAAAAACATTCAGTACTTC.

The chain is built from TRBV2 and TRBJ2-7; 11 bases are a match to TRBD2. CDR1 SNHLY and CDR2 FYNNEI come from the germline V gene. With V trimmed by 4 bases and J by 5 bases, 10 bases remained unmatched. CDR3 size: 16 residues. The CDR3 region has the DNA TGTGCCAGCAGTGTGGGGCTTAGCGGGAGGGTCGACGAGCAGTACTTC. Translation: CASSVGLSGRVDEQYF.